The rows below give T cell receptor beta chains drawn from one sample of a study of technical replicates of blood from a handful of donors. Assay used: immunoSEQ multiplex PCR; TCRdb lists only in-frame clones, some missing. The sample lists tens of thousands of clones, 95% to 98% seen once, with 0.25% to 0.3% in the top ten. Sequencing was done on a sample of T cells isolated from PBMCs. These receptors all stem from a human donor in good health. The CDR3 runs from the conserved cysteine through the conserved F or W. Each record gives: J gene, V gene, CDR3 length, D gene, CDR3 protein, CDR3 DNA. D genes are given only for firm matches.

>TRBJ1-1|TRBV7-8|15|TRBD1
CASSLTGDGNTEAFF
TGTGCCAGCAGCTTGACAGGGGATGGGAACACTGAAGCTTTCTTT
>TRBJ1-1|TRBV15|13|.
CATSRDLPGKAFF
TGTGCCACCAGCAGAGATCTTCCCGGTAAAGCTTTCTTT
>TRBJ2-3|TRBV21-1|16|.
CASSKFSLAEVYTQYF
TGTGCCAGCAGCAAATTTTCACTAGCGGAAGTCTATACGCAGTATTTT
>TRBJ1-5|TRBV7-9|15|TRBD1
CASSQSGTGVQPQHF
TGTGCCAGCAGCCAGTCCGGGACAGGGGTTCAGCCCCAGCATTTT
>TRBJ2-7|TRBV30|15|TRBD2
CAWSITSGSSYEQYF
TGTGCCTGGAGTATTACTAGCGGGAGCTCCTACGAGCAGTACTTC
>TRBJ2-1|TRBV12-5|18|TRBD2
CASAPGTSGALSYNEQFF
TGTGCTAGTGCCCCGGGGACTAGCGGGGCCCTTTCCTACAATGAGCAGTTCTTC
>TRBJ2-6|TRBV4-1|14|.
CASLPSPGANVLTF
TGCGCCAGCCTCCCGAGTCCTGGGGCCAACGTCCTGACTTTC
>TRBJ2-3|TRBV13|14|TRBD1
CASSKDREIDTQYF
TGTGCCAGCAGCAAGGACAGGGAGATAGATACGCAGTATTTT
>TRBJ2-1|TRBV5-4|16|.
CASSFGGPGSYNEQFF
TGTGCCAGCAGCTTTGGAGGCCCGGGCTCCTACAATGAGCAGTTCTTC
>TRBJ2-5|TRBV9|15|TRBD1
CASSVGGGRLETQYF
TGTGCCAGCAGCGTAGGAGGGGGCAGGTTAGAGACCCAGTACTTC